A single sample is the source of the 8 T cell receptor beta chains below, sequenced in a study of vaccination effects on CD4 cells after COVID-19. Antigen-specific CD4+ T cells were expanded (with viral peptide pools) by the ViraFEST assay ahead of sequencing. Cells that had been cultured for 10 days were the source of isolated CD4+ T cells. Each person got two doses of an mRNA SARS-CoV-2 vaccine, BNT162b2 or mRNA-1273. Libraries were prepared by immunoSEQ multiplex PCR; TCRdb keeps only in-frame clonotypes and omits some of them. Altogether about 80,000 clones are present, under 85% being singletons, with the ten largest covering around 1%. Their target antigens are unknown. This specimen consisted of CD4+ T cells from PBMCs cultured with HCoV-OC43 spike peptides, obtained after COVID-19 vaccination. The sample's subset: HCoV-OC43 spike overlapping peptide pool stimulation. The origin of the receptors is a human donor who received a COVID-19 vaccine.

The chain links TRBV10-3 to TRBJ1-2; D gene ambiguous. From germline, CDR1 is ENHRY and CDR2 SYGVKD. V lost 0 bases to trimming and J lost 5 bases, with 10 bases between them. The CDR3 is 14 amino acids. The CDR3 DNA reads as TGTGCCATCAGTGAGTCGTTTTTAGGGTATGGCTACACCTTC. This sequence encodes CAISESFLGYGYTF.

The chain has TRBV2 and TRBJ2-3, with D perhaps given as TRBD1 or TRBD2 (5 bases each). Trimming cost V 6 bases and J 4 bases, with 14 bases left between them. The CDR3 runs to 14 residues. Germline CDR1 SNHLY, CDR2 FYNNEI. The CDR3 is CASRGLRGSDTQYF. DNA of the CDR3: TGTGCCAGCAGGGGTCTGAGGGGTTCAGATACGCAGTATTTT.

DNA of the CDR3: TGTGCCAGCAGTGAACTATCAGGGTGGGTCGGGGAGCTGTTTTTT. The encoded protein is CASSELSGWVGELFF. V is TRBV6-1 and J is TRBJ2-2, with D tentatively TRBD1 (5 bases). CDR3 length equals 15 residues. The germline gives CDR1 MNHNS, CDR2 SASEGT. The V gene lost 2 bases and the J gene lost 7 bases, with 14 bases spanning the gap.

This clone occurred a few times. The V call is TRBV18, the J call TRBJ1-2; the D is unclear. Trimming cost V 2 bases and J 6 bases, with 10 bases left between them. CDR3 length equals 13 residues. Germline V CDR1 and CDR2: KGHSH, LQKENI. CDR3 sequence reads: CASSPSKYDGYTF. The CDR3 DNA sequence: TGTGCCAGCTCACCATCGAAGTACGATGGCTACACCTTC.

The chain joins TRBV10-3 to TRBJ2-7; no firm D call. Trimming pared 3 bases from V and 1 base from J, leaving 13 bases between. CDR3 length: 15 amino acids. CDR1 and CDR2 (germline): ENHRY, SYGVKD. The CDR3 sequence is CAISDEDGGSYEQYV. Written as DNA, the CDR3 is TGTGCCATCAGTGACGAGGACGGTGGTTCCTACGAGCAGTACGTC.

V gene TRBV15 combines with J gene TRBJ2-3; D is unresolved. The CDR3 is made up of 13 amino acids. Germline V lookup: CDR1 LNHNV, CDR2 YYDKDF (reference sequence). V lost 0 bases and J lost 2, with 3 bases in between. The CDR3 DNA follows: TGTGCCACCAGCAGAGACCCCACAGATACGCAGTATTTT. Translation gives CATSRDPTDTQYF. The entire variable domain, with the rest obtained from reference TRBV15 and TRBJ2-3, is as follows: DAMVIQNPRYQVTQFGKPVTLSCSQTLNHNVMYWYQQKSSQAPKLLFHYYDKDFNNEADTPDNFQSRRPNTSFCFLDIRSPGLGDTAMYLCATSRDPTDTQYFGPGTRLTVL.

This clone was recorded only once. V usage is TRBV19 and J usage is TRBJ2-5, with 9 positions matching TRBD1. This CDR3 region has 15 residues. The J segment lost 13 bases and the V segment lost 4 bases, leaving 16 bases of the junction unmatched. The germline gives CDR1 LNHDA, CDR2 SQIVND (reference sequence). CDR3 coding DNA: TGTGCCAGTAGTAGGACCGGGACAGGGAAGGGGGTAGCGTACTTC. Translation: CASSRTGTGKGVAYF.

This chain connects TRBV5-6 to TRBJ2-5; unclear D gene. The CDR3 loop spans 14 amino acids. V lost 0 bases to trimming and J lost 2 bases, with 8 bases between them. CDR1 is SGHDT, CDR2 YYEEEE, per germline. As DNA, the CDR3 is TGTGCCAGCAGCTTGGGGCACCGACAAGAGACCCAGTACTTC. Its protein is CASSLGHRQETQYF. The whole variable domain, filled in from reference TRBV5-6 and TRBJ2-5, reads DAGVTQSPTHLIKTRGQQVTLRCSPKSGHDTVSWYQQALGQGPQFIFQYYEEEERQRGNFPDRFSGHQFPNYSSELNVNALLLGDSALYLCASSLGHRQETQYFGPGTRLLVL.